The T cell receptor (beta chain) described here comes from a study of OX40 agonist ivuxolimab in advanced cancers. The repertoire was sequenced with immunoSEQ multiplex PCR; TCRdb's copy has only in-frame clones and lacks some. Found here are tens of thousands of clones, 84% of them singletons; the top ten hold 2.5% to 3%. This CDR3 spans 16 amino acids. The germline CDR1 and CDR2 sequences are SGDLS and YYNGEE. V lost 4 bases to trimming and J lost 10 bases; unmatched junction nucleotides: 16. V and J are TRBV9 and TRBJ1-4; 7 positions agree with TRBD1. Specimen: CD4+ or CD8+ T cells sorted from blood, collected in a trial of the OX40 agonist ivuxolimab. This clonotype was obtained from an adult with an advanced solid tumor such as melanoma, head and neck, liver or kidney cancer. CDR3 nucleotides: TGTGCCAGCAGCTTCCCGGGACAGAGCCCATGGAGAAAACTGTTTTTT. Its translation is CASSFPGQSPWRKLFF. Full variable domain (outside the CDR3, taken from reference TRBV9 and TRBJ1-4): DSGVTQTPKHLITATGQRVTLRCSPRSGDLSVYWYQQSLDQGLQFLIQYYNGEERAKGNILERFSAQQFPDLHSELNLSSLELGDSALYFCASSFPGQSPWRKLFFGSGTQLSVL.